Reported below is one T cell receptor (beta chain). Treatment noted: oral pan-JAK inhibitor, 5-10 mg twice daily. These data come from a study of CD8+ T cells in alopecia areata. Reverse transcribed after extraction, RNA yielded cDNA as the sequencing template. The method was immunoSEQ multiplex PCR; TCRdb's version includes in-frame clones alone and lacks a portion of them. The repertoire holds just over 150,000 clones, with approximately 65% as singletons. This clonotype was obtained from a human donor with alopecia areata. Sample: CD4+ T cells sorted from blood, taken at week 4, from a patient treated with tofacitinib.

As DNA, the CDR3 is TGTGCCAGCAGCTTAGTACAAAACATTCAGTACTTC. Protein sequence: CASSLVQNIQYF. V usage is TRBV7-2 and J usage is TRBJ2-4, with D unresolved. With 1 base removed from V and 5 bases from J, the gap between germline ends came to 3 bases. The CDR3 contains 12 residues. Per the germline V gene, CDR1 is SGHTA and CDR2 is FQGNSA.